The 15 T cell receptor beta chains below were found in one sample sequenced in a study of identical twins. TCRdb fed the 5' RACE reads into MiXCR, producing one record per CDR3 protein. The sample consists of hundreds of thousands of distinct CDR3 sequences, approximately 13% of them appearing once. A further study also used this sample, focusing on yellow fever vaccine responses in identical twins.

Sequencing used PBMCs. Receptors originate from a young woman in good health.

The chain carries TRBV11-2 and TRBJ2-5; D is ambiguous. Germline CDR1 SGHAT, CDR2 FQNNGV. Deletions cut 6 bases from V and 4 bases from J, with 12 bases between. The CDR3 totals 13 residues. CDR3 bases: TGTGCCAGCAGGTTGGAGATCAGAGAGACCCAGTACTTC. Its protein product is CASRLEIRETQYF.

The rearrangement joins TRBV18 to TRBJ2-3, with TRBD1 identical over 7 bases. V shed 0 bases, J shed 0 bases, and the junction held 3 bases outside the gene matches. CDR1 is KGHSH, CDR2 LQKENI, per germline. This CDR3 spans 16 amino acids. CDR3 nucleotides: TGTGCCAGCTCACCACCGGGACAGCCGAGCACAGATACGCAGTATTTT. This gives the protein CASSPPGQPSTDTQYF. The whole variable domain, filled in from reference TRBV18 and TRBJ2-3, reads NAGVMQNPRHLVRRRGQEARLRCSPMKGHSHVYWYRQLPEEGLKFMVYLQKENIIDESGMPKERFSAEFPKEGPSILRIQQVVRGDSAAYFCASSPPGQPSTDTQYFGPGTRLTVL.

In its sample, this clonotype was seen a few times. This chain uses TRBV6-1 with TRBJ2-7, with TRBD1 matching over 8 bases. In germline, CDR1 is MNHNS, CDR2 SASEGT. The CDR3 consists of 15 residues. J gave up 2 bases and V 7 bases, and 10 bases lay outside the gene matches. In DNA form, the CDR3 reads TGTGCCAGCATCACCTTCTTGACAGGGGCCTACGAGCAGTACTTC. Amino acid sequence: CASITFLTGAYEQYF.

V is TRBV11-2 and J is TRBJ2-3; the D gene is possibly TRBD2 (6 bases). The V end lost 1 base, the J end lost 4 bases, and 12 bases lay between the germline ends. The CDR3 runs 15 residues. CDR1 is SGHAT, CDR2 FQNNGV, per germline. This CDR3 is CASSLVPGEADTQYF. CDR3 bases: TGTGCCAGCAGCTTAGTGCCGGGGGAGGCAGATACGCAGTATTTT.

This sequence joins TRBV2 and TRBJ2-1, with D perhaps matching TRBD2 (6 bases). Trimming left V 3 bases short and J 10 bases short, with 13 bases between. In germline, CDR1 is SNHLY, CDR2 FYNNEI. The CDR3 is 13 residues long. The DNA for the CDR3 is TGTGCCAGCAGTGACTGGGGGGTTCAGGAGCAGTTCTTC. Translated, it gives CASSDWGVQEQFF. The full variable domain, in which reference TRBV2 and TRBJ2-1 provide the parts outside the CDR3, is EPEVTQTPSHQVTQMGQEVILRCVPISNHLYFYWYRQILGQKVEFLVSFYNNEISEKSEIFDDQFSVERPDGSNFTLKIRSTKLEDSAMYFCASSDWGVQEQFFGPGTRLTVL.

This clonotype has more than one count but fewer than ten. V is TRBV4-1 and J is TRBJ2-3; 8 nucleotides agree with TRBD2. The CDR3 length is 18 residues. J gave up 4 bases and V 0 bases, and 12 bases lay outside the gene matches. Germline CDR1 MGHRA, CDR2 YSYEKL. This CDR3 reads CASSQEIVTAGGSDTQYF. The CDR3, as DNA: TGCGCCAGCAGCCAAGAGATCGTCACGGCGGGAGGTTCAGATACGCAGTATTTT.

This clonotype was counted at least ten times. In nucleotides, the CDR3 is TGTGCCAGCAGCTTAGCTAACAGGACAGGGGGCATCAATCAGCCCCAGCATTTT. This encodes CASSLANRTGGINQPQHF. The chain uses TRBV11-1 and TRBJ1-5; 11 bases line up with TRBD1. Germline values: CDR1 SGHAT, CDR2 FQDESV (reference sequence). V lost 0 bases to trimming and J lost 3 bases; unmatched junction nucleotides: 7. The CDR3 totals 18 residues.

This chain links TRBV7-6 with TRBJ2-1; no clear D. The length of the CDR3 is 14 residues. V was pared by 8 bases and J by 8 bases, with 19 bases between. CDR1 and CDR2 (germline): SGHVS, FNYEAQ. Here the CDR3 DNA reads TGTGCCAGCTCCCCCTTGGTTGCAGTCGATGAGCAGTTCTTC. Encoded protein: CASSPLVAVDEQFF.

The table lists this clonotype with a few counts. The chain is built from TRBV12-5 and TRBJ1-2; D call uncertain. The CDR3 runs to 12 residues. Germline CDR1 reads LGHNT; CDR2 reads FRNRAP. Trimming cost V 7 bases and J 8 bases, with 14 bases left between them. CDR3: CASAPDMGGYTF. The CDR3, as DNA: TGTGCTAGTGCCCCCGACATGGGCGGCTACACCTTC.

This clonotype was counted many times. In DNA form, the CDR3 reads TGCAGTGCTAGATCCCCGGGACTAGCGGGAGAGGGAAATACGCAGTATTTT. Its protein is CSARSPGLAGEGNTQYF. This chain joins TRBV20-1 and TRBJ2-3; TRBD2 agrees at 14 bases. The V segment lost 2 bases and the J segment 7 bases; nucleotides outside the gene matches: 11. Germline CDR1 is DFQATT and CDR2 is SNEGSKA (reference sequence). The CDR3 covers 17 residues.

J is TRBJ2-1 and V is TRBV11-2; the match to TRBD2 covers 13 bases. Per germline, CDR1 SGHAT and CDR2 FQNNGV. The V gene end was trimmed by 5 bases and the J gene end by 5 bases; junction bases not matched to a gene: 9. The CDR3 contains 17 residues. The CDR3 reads CASSTHRTSGSDNEQFF. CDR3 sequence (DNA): TGTGCCAGCAGCACCCATCGGACTAGCGGGAGCGACAATGAGCAGTTCTTC.

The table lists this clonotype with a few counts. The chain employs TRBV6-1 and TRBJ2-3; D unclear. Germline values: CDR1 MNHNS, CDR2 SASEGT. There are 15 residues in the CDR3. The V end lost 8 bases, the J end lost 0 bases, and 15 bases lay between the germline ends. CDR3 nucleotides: TGTGCCAGCCCCCCCGTGAAGAATAGCACAGATACGCAGTATTTT. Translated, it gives CASPPVKNSTDTQYF.

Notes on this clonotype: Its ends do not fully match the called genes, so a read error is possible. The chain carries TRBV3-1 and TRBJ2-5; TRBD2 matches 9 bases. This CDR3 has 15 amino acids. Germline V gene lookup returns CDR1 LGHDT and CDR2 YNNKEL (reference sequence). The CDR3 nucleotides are TGTGCCAGCTGCCACCTGACTAGCGGACAAGAGACCCAGTACTTC. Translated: CASCHLTSGQETQYF.

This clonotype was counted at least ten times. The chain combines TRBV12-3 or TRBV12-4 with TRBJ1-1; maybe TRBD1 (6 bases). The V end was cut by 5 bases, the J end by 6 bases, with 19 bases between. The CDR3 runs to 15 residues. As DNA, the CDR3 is TGTGCCAGCAGTCGAGGGGCACAGGGTGTCTCTGAAGCTTTCTTT. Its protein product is CASSRGAQGVSEAFF.

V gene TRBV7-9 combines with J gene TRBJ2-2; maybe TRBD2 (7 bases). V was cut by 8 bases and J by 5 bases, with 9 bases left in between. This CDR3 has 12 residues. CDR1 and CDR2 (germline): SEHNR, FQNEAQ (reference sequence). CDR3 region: CASGGATGELFF. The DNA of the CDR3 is TGTGCCAGCGGGGGGGCAACCGGGGAGCTGTTTTTT.